The 6 T cell receptor beta chains below all came from one sample that was sequenced in a study of early T cells in non-severe SARS-CoV-2 infection (TCRdb year 2021). Libraries were made using 5' RACE. The data were produced on a NextSeq 500. TCRdb handled the public reads itself, with Q25 trimming in fastp and clone calling in MiXCR, and kept productive beta chains. Identical CDR3 protein sequences are pooled into one entry, listed with their most common genes and DNA. The sample table contains tens of thousands of distinct CDR3 sequences; only one count was recorded for roughly 17% of them. Together, the top ten hold 4.5% to 6.5% of the sample. The sequencing here drew on whole blood, taken at baseline. These TCRs come from an adult who was a healthcare worker with PCR-confirmed SARS-CoV-2 infection or an uninfected control (not recorded which).

This clonotype has ten or more counts. The chain recombines TRBV7-6 with TRBJ2-3; D is undetermined. From germline, CDR1 is SGHVS and CDR2 FNYEAQ. The CDR3 runs to 12 residues. V lost 5 bases, J lost 6 bases, and 9 bases lay in between. CDR3 protein: CASSQWLDTQYF. CDR3 nucleotide sequence: TGTGCCAGCAGCCAATGGCTGGATACGCAGTATTTT.

This clonotype was counted between two and nine times. Compared with germline, one end of the junction differs, possibly owing to a read error. This rearrangement joins TRBV29-1 to TRBJ1-1; perhaps TRBD1 as D (5 bases). The CDR3 runs 10 residues. The germline CDR1 and CDR2 sequences are SQVTM and ANQGSEA. CDR3 amino acids: CSATLDRELF. The CDR3 region has the DNA TGCAGCGCCACCCTCGACAGAGAATTATTT.

This clonotype turned up a few times. V and J are TRBV4-3 and TRBJ2-1; 7 positions match TRBD1. The junction had 11 bases not matched to a gene; V was cut back by 0 bases and J by 9 bases. From germline, CDR1 is LGHNA and CDR2 YSLEER. CDR3 length: 16 residues. This CDR3 reads CASSQDLRQGDGEQFF. In nucleotides, the CDR3 is TGCGCCAGCAGCCAAGATTTGCGGCAGGGGGACGGTGAGCAGTTCTTC.

This CDR3 reads CATSGPSYEQYF. The CDR3 DNA is TGTGCCACCTCGGGACCCTCCTACGAGCAGTACTTC. V gene TRBV27 combines with J gene TRBJ2-7; D possibly matches TRBD1 or TRBD2 (5 bases each). Germline loops: CDR1 MNHEY, CDR2 SMNVEV (reference sequence). The CDR3 runs 12 residues. V shed 10 bases and J shed 0 bases, with 10 bases lying between them.

The table lists this clonotype with a few counts. The CDR3 coding sequence is TGTGCCAGCAGTTACTTCTCAGCGGGAGGAGTCGAGACCCAGTACTTC. It is translated as CASSYFSAGGVETQYF. This sequence joins TRBV6-5 and TRBJ2-5, with 9 bases that match TRBD2. The CDR3 is made up of 16 amino acids. CDR1 and CDR2 from the germline V gene are MNHEY and SVGAGI. V shed 1 base and J 5 bases; nucleotides not matched to a gene: 8.

V is TRBV19 and J is TRBJ1-4; D gene unclear. Germline CDR1 reads LNHDA; CDR2 reads SQIVND (reference sequence). The V end lost 7 bases, the J end lost 4 bases, and 10 bases lay between the germline ends. The CDR3 covers 13 residues. CDR3 coding DNA: TGTGCCAGTAAGCTACAGTATAATGAAAAACTGTTTTTT. This sequence encodes CASKLQYNEKLFF.